These T cell receptor beta chains were read from a single sample in a study of spatial heterogeneity in lung cancer. TCRdb itself ran the 5' RACE reads through MiXCR, one entry per CDR3 protein. This table has about 10,000 distinct CDR3 sequences, about 8% appearing once. Sequencing used lung tumor tissue, obtained at surgery. All receptors derive from a male donor with early-stage non-small cell lung cancer. Both conserved end residues are part of each CDR3. D genes are given only for firm matches. A row's size may be missing; if present it is once, few, many or a size class.

TRBV9	TRBJ2-7	many	TRBD2	TGTGCCAGCAGCGACGGCCGGGGGGGCTTTCAGTACTTC	CASSDGRGGFQYF
TRBV2	TRBJ2-1	-	-	TGTGCCAGCAGGGGGAAAGATGAGCAGTTCTTC	CASRGKDEQFF
TRBV10-3	TRBJ1-3	many	-	TGTGCCATCAGTGTTGGGGGAACCTCTGGAAACACCATATATTTT	CAISVGGTSGNTIYF
TRBV6-2/TRBV6-3	TRBJ1-6	many	-	TGTGCCAGCAGTTACGTTGGGGCTAAGGATTCACCCCTCCACTTT	CASSYVGAKDSPLHF
TRBV5-5	TRBJ2-7	few	-	TGTGCCAGCAGCTTGGAAAGATTCTACGAGCAGTACTTC	CASSLERFYEQYF
TRBV7-8	TRBJ1-1	many	-	TGTGCCAGCAGCCCCCCAGACAGGCCCAGAGCTTTCTTT	CASSPPDRPRAFF
TRBV6-5	TRBJ2-5	many	-	TGTGCCAGCAGTTACTCTTCGCGGGGTGAGACCCAGTACTTC	CASSYSSRGETQYF
TRBV28	TRBJ2-7	many	-	TGTGCCAGCAGCCTAAGGACGGACGAGCAGTACTTC	CASSLRTDEQYF
TRBV3-1	TRBJ1-5	many	-	TGTGCCAGCAGCCAGGCAGGGTTGACCCAGCATTTT	CASSQAGLTQHF
TRBV12-3/TRBV12-4	TRBJ2-5	many	-	TGTGCCAGCAGTTTAGGCGGTACAGCCCAAGAGACCCAGTACTTC	CASSLGGTAQETQYF
TRBV7-7	TRBJ2-1	few	TRBD2	TGTGCCAGCAGCTTAGGACTAGCGGGCTCCTACAATGAGCAGTTCTTC	CASSLGLAGSYNEQFF
TRBV7-3	TRBJ2-1	-	TRBD2	TGTGCCAGCAGCTTCTTTAGCGGGGGCCACAATGAGCAGTTCTTC	CASSFFSGGHNEQFF
TRBV12-3/TRBV12-4	TRBJ1-2	medium-sized	-	TGTGCCAGCAGTGCCCGACAGACTAACTATGGCTACACCTTC	CASSARQTNYGYTF
TRBV2	TRBJ2-1	few	TRBD2	TGTGCCAGCAGTGGGGGGGGGACTACCATTTACAATGAGCAGTTCTTC	CASSGGGTTIYNEQFF
TRBV5-1	TRBJ2-3	many	-	TGCGCCAGCACCCCGGGACTCGGGGCCTTCACGCAGTATTTT	CASTPGLGAFTQYF
TRBV12-3/TRBV12-4	TRBJ2-7	-	-	TGTGCCAGCAGCTACACTAGCGAGCAGTACTTC	CASSYTSEQYF
TRBV19	TRBJ1-2	many	-	TGTGCCAGTGCGTGGCCGACAGGACCTTATGGCTACACCTTC	CASAWPTGPYGYTF
TRBV6-6	TRBJ2-7	medium-sized	-	TGTGCCAGCAGTTCCGGGACGTTGGCAAACTACGAGCAGTACTTC	CASSSGTLANYEQYF
TRBV10-3	TRBJ2-5	many	TRBD1	TGTGCCATAGGGACAGGGGAAGAGACCCAGTACTTC	CAIGTGEETQYF
TRBV5-1	TRBJ2-7	many	TRBD2	TGCGCCAGCAGCTTGGTTGCCAGCGGGAGGAACGAGCAGTACTTC	CASSLVASGRNEQYF
TRBV28	TRBJ2-7	-	-	TGTGCCAGCAGTACGACTGACAACGAGCAGTACTTC	CASSTTDNEQYF
TRBV11-2	TRBJ2-3	many	-	TGTGCCAGCAGCCGGGCCTCCGGTACGCAGTATTTT	CASSRASGTQYF
TRBV6-2/TRBV6-3	TRBJ2-5	-	-	TGTGCCAGCAGTTACTCGAAGACCCAGTACTTC	CASSYSKTQYF
TRBV20-1	TRBJ2-2	few	TRBD2	TGCAGTGTAGCGGGAACAGTATCGGGGGAGCTGTTTTTT	CSVAGTVSGELFF